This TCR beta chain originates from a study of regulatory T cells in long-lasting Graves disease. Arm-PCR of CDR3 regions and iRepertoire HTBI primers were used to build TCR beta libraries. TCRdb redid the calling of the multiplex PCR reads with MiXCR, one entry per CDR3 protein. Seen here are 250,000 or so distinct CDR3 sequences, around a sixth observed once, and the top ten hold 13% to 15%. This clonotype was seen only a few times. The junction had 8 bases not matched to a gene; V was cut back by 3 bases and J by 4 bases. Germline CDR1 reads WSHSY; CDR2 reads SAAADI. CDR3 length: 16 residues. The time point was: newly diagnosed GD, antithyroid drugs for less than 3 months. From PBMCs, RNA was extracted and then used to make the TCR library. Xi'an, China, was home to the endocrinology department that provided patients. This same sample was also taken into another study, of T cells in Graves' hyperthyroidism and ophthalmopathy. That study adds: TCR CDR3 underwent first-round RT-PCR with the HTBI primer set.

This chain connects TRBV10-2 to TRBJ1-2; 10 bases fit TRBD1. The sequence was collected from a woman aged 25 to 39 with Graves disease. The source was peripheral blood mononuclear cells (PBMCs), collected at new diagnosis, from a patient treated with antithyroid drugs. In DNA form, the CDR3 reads TGCGCCAGCAGTGACCGACAGGGGGCGGTTGGCTATGGCTACACCTTC. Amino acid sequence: CASSDRQGAVGYGYTF.